This T cell receptor (beta chain) originates from a study of T cell responses to AZD1222 COVID-19 vaccine. General observations from the study: When two AZD1222 doses had been given, Spike-specific TCR breadth and depth rose. Reportedly, nearly half the spike-specific TCRs target unmutated variant regions.

V shed 4 bases, J shed 2 bases, and the junction held 8 bases outside the gene matches. Germline values: CDR1 LGHDT, CDR2 YNNKEL (reference sequence). The CDR3 is made up of 16 amino acids. Profiled with immunoSEQ multiplex PCR; TCRdb holds only in-frame clones, not every one. The sample yields about 75,000 clones, about nine tenths seen once. Note on this clone: Its antigen is not identified.

V and J are TRBV3-1 (or the pseudogene TRBV3-2) and TRBJ1-3, with 7 positions matching TRBD1. This sample comprised peripheral blood, obtained 28 days after the second dose of the MenACWY control vaccine. The receptor was derived from an adult who received the MenACWY meningococcal vaccine as a control. CDR3 protein: CASSPRTGATGNTIYF. The CDR3 DNA reads as TGTGCCAGCAGCCCGCGGACAGGAGCGACTGGAAACACCATATATTTT.